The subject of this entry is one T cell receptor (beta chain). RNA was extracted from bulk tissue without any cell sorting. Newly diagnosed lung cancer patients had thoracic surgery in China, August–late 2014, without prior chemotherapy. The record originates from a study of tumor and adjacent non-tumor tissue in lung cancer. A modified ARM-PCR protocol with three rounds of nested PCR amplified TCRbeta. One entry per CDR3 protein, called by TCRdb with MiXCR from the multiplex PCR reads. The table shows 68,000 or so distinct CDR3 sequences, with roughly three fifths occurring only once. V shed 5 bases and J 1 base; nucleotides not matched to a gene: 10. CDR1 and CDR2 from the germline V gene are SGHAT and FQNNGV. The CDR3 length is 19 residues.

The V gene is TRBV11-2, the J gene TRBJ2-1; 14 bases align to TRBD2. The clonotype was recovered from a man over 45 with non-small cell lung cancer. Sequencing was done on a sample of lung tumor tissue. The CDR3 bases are TGTGCCAGCAGCCAGACTAGCGGGGGGGCGTCTAGTTCCTACAATGAGCAGTTCTTC. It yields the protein CASSQTSGGASSSYNEQFF.